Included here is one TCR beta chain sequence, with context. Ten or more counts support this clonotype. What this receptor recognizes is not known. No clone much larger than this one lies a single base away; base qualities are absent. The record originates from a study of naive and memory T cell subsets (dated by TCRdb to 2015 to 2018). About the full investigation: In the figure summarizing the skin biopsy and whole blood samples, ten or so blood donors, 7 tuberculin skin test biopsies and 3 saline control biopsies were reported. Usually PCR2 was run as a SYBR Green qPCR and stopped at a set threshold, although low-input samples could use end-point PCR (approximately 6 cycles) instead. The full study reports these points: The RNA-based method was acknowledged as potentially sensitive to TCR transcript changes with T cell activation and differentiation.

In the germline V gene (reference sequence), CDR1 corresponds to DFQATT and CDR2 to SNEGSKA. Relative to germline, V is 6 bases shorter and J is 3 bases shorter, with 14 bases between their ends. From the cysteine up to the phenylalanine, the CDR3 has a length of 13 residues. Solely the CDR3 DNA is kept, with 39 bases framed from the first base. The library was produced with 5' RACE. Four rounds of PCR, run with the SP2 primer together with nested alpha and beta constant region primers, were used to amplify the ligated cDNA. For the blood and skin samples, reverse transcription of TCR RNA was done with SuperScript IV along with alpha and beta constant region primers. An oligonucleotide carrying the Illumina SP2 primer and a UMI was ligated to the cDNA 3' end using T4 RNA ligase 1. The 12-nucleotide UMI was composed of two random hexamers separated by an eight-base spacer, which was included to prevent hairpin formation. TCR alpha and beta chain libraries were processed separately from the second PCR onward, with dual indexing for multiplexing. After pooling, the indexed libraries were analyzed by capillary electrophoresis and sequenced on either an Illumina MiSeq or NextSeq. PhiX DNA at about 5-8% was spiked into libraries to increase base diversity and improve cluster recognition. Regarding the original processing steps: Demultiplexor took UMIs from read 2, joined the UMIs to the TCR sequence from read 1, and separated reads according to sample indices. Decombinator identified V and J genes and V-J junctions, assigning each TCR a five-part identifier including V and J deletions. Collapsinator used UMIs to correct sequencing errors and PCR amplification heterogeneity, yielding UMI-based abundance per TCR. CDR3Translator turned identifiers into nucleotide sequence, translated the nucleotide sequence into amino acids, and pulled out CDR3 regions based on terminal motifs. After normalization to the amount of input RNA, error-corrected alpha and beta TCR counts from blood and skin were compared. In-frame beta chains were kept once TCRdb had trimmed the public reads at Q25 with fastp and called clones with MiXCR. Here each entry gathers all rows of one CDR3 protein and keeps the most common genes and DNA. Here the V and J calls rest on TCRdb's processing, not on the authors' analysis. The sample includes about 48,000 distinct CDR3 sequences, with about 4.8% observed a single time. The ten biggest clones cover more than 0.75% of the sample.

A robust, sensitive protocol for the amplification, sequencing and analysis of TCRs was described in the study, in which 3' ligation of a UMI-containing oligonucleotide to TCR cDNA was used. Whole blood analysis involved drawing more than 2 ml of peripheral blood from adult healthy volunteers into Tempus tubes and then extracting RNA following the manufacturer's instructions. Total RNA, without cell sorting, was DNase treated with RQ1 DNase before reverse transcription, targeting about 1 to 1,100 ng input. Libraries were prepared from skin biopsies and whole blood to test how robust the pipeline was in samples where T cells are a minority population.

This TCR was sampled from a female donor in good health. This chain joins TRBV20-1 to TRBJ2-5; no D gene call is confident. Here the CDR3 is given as CSAKGLRKETQYF. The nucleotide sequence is TGCAGTGCAAAGGGCCTGAGAAAAGAGACCCAGTACTTC.